The 7 T cell receptor beta chains in this list originate from one sample, sequenced in a study of cytomegalovirus exposure and HLA in healthy donors. PCR involved 60 Vbeta and 13 Jbeta primers. Profiled with immunoSEQ multiplex PCR; TCRdb holds only in-frame clones, not every one. The sample holds 60,000 to 75,000 clones, 74% seen once. The sample taken for sequencing was PBMCs. All receptors come from a woman between 25 and 40 years old in good health and CMV-seropositive.

The chain recombines TRBV6-1 with TRBJ1-1; TRBD1 matches at 7 bases. This CDR3 comprises 14 residues. Germline V gene sequence: CDR1 MNHNS, CDR2 SASEGT. After removal of 5 bases from V and 4 bases from J, the junction contained 7 bases not matched to a gene. DNA for the CDR3: TGTGCCAGCAGTCTGACAGGGATAGGCACTGAAGCTTTCTTT. Protein product: CASSLTGIGTEAFF.

The rearrangement uses TRBV19 and TRBJ2-1; the D gene is possibly TRBD1 (5 bases). This CDR3 spans 11 amino acids. CDR1 is LNHDA, CDR2 SQIVND, per germline (reference sequence). V gave up 5 bases and J gave up 9 bases, with 8 bases separating them. CDR3 amino acids: CASSSGPEQFF. CDR3 coding DNA: TGTGCCAGTAGTTCAGGGCCTGAGCAGTTCTTC.

The chain is built from TRBV20-1 and TRBJ2-5, with D maybe TRBD2 (6 bases). CDR3 length: 11 amino acids. V was shortened by 3 bases and J by 14 bases, with 16 bases between the two germline ends. The germline V gene encodes CDR1 DFQATT and CDR2 SNEGSKA (reference sequence). The CDR3 DNA reads as TGCAGTGCTAGGGAGGGCCCCCGCGGATACTTC. It specifies CSAREGPRGYF.

The chain combines TRBV2 with TRBJ1-1; tentatively, D is TRBD1 (6 bases). This CDR3 has 15 amino acids. The V end lost 1 base, the J end lost 3 bases, and 12 bases lay between the germline ends. Looked up from germline, CDR1 is SNHLY and CDR2 is FYNNEI. The CDR3 loop is CASSEVGGAYTEAFF. The CDR3 region has the DNA TGTGCCAGCAGTGAAGTTGGGGGGGCGTACACTGAAGCTTTCTTT.

This sequence joins TRBV28 and TRBJ2-7, with TRBD2 matching over 8 bases. V lost 6 bases and J lost 2; bases outside the gene matches: 3. Germline assignment: CDR1 MDHEN and CDR2 SYDVKM. The length of the CDR3 is 13 residues. The CDR3 DNA reads as TGTGCCAGCAGGCGGACTAGCACCTACGAGCAGTACTTC. Encoded protein: CASRRTSTYEQYF. Full variable domain (outside the CDR3, taken from reference TRBV28 and TRBJ2-7): DVKVTQSSRYLVKRTGEKVFLECVQDMDHENMFWYRQDPGLGLRLIYFSYDVKMKEKGDIPEGYSVSREKKERFSLILESASTNQTSMYLCASRRTSTYEQYFGPGTRLTVT.

V is TRBV30 and J is TRBJ1-5; D not resolved. Trimming removed 8 bases at V and 9 bases at J, with 14 bases between. CDR1 is GTSNPN and CDR2 is SVGIG in the germline V gene (reference sequence). The CDR3 loop spans 11 amino acids. The CDR3 sequence is CAGLFVGPQHF. In nucleotides, the CDR3 is TGTGCCGGACTGTTTGTCGGGCCCCAGCATTTT.

This chain connects TRBV30 to TRBJ2-3; a possible D gene is TRBD1 (6 bases). V lost 3 bases and J 14 bases, leaving 15 bases between the germline ends. Germline loops: CDR1 GTSNPN, CDR2 SVGIG (reference sequence). The CDR3 contains 11 residues. This CDR3 is CAWSVPDSGYF. As DNA, the CDR3 is TGTGCCTGGAGCGTTCCGGACAGCGGGTATTTT.